The 13 T cell receptor beta chains below were found in one sample sequenced in a study of T cell repertoires in cytomegalovirus infection. One entry per CDR3 protein results from TCRdb running MiXCR on the reads. The sample yields approximately 500,000 distinct CDR3 sequences, around 10% seen once. Sequencing was performed on PBMCs. These receptors came from a human donor in good health (CMV status not recorded). Some clones in this sample may be carry-over from other donors' samples.

This clonotype occurred a few times. The CDR3 sequence: CSAQGGGSARNTEAFF. The CDR3 DNA reads as TGCAGTGCCCAGGGAGGCGGGAGTGCAAGGAACACTGAAGCTTTCTTT. V gene TRBV20-1 combines with J gene TRBJ1-1; D is possibly TRBD1 (5 bases). The CDR3 extends over 16 amino acids. The germline V and J ends were trimmed by 6 bases and 1 base, with 21 bases remaining between them. Looked up from germline, CDR1 is DFQATT and CDR2 is SNEGSKA (reference sequence).

This clonotype was counted at least ten times. The rearrangement joins TRBV4-1 to TRBJ2-1; 9 bases fit TRBD2. CDR3 length: 20 amino acids. The V segment lost 0 bases and the J segment 0 bases; nucleotides outside the gene matches: 12. The germline CDR1 and CDR2 sequences are MGHRA and YSYEKL. The CDR3 reads CASSQEGPTSGYSSYNEQFF. The CDR3 DNA reads as TGCGCCAGCAGCCAAGAGGGGCCGACTAGCGGTTATAGCTCCTACAATGAGCAGTTCTTC.

This clonotype has ten or more counts. This sequence joins TRBV5-1 and TRBJ2-2, with D perhaps TRBD1 (5 bases). The CDR3 spans 15 residues. The ends were cut back, 0 bases at V and 2 bases at J, with 8 bases in the middle. Germline lookup yields CDR1 SGHRS and CDR2 YFSETQ. The CDR3 reads CASSLGQFNTGELFF. CDR3 in DNA: TGCGCCAGCAGCTTGGGACAGTTCAACACCGGGGAGCTGTTTTTT.

J is TRBJ1-6 and V is TRBV15, with D possibly TRBD1 on 5 matching bases. V shed 5 bases and J shed 5 bases, with 13 bases lying between them. The germline V gene encodes CDR1 LNHNV and CDR2 YYDKDF (reference sequence). The CDR3 totals 15 residues. CDR3 in amino acids: CATSGRDGDNSPLHF. The CDR3 region has the DNA TGTGCCACCAGCGGCCGGGACGGAGATAATTCACCCCTCCACTTT.

In this sample, this clonotype turned up many times. The J gene is TRBJ2-7, the V gene TRBV10-3, with unresolved D. Trimming stripped 1 base from V and 3 bases from J, with 7 bases between. The CDR3 consists of 13 residues. Looked up from germline, CDR1 is ENHRY and CDR2 is SYGVKD. The CDR3 nucleotides are TGTGCCATCAGTGAGTATACAGTCTACGAGCAGTACTTC. It codes for CAISEYTVYEQYF.

The table lists this clonotype with many counts. The chain combines TRBV7-6 with TRBJ2-3; tentative D call: TRBD2 (5 bases). The germline V and J ends were trimmed by 5 bases and 1 base, with 10 bases remaining between them. In germline, CDR1 is SGHVS, CDR2 FNYEAQ. The CDR3 is 14 amino acids. The CDR3 reads CASSDLAGTDTQYF. DNA of the CDR3: TGTGCCAGCAGCGACCTAGCTGGCACAGATACGCAGTATTTT.

This clonotype was counted at least ten times. CDR3 sequence (DNA): TGTGCCAGCAGCAAAATGAACACTGAAGCTTTCTTT. Residues: CASSKMNTEAFF. V usage is TRBV7-9 and J usage is TRBJ1-1; the D is unclear. The CDR3 extends over 12 amino acids. V was cut by 5 bases and J by 0 bases, with 4 bases left in between. CDR1 is SEHNR and CDR2 is FQNEAQ in the germline V gene (reference sequence). Complete variable domain (other parts from reference TRBV7-9 and TRBJ1-1): DTGVSQNPRHKITKRGQNVTFRCDPISEHNRLYWYRQTLGQGPEFLTYFQNEAQLEKSRLLSDRFSAERPKGSFSTLEIQRTEQGDSAMYLCASSKMNTEAFFGQGTRLTVV.

At least ten counts were recorded for this clonotype. This rearrangement joins TRBV12-3 or TRBV12-4 to TRBJ1-4, with D hard to call. The CDR3 runs to 15 residues. V lost 3 bases and J 0 bases, leaving 8 bases between the germline ends. CDR3 loop: CASSLGRPTNEKLFF. The DNA of the CDR3 is TGTGCCAGCAGTTTGGGCCGTCCAACTAATGAAAAACTGTTTTTT.

About this clonotype itself: Just one base apart from a much larger clone, this may be a read error. The CDR3 carries no conserved terminal phenylalanine or tryptophan, so it likely arises from a read error. The chain links TRBV7-2 to TRBJ2-1, with D perhaps TRBD1 or TRBD2 (5 bases each). Germline V CDR1 and CDR2: SGHTA, FQGNSA. The CDR3 consists of 15 residues. The V gene lost 5 bases and the J gene lost 6 bases, with 17 bases spanning the gap. The CDR3 here is CASSQLGDRLNEQFL. In DNA form, the CDR3 reads TGTGCCAGCAGCCAACTAGGGGATCGGCTCAATGAGCAGTTCCTC.

This clonotype was counted many times. The chain recombines TRBV2 with TRBJ2-2; 8 bases agree with TRBD2. Losses at the gene ends were 3 bases for V and 5 bases for J; bases not matched to a gene: 11. This CDR3 spans 17 amino acids. Per germline, CDR1 SNHLY and CDR2 FYNNEI. DNA of the CDR3: TGTGCCAGCAGTGACCCCAAAGCGGGGGCGGCTACCGGGGAGCTGTTTTTT. Encoded protein: CASSDPKAGAATGELFF.

The sample holds many counts of this clonotype. The chain has TRBV9 and TRBJ1-3; perhaps TRBD1 as D (6 bases). Trimming removed 5 bases at V and 3 bases at J, with 12 bases between. The germline CDR1 and CDR2 sequences are SGDLS and YYNGEE. CDR3 length: 14 residues. The CDR3 region has the DNA TGTGCCAGCAGAGGACAGCAACATGGAAACACCATATATTTT. This gives the protein CASRGQQHGNTIYF.

CDR3 sequence reads: CSYEGDYNEQFF. The DNA of the CDR3 is TGCAGTTATGAGGGGGACTACAATGAGCAGTTCTTC. This rearrangement joins TRBV20-1 to TRBJ2-1, with D tentatively TRBD1 (6 bases). V was trimmed by 8 bases and J by 3 bases, leaving 11 bases between them. The CDR3 totals 12 residues. Germline CDR1 and CDR2: DFQATT and SNEGSKA (reference sequence).

This clonotype showed up just a few times. The chain combines TRBV28 with TRBJ1-4; D possibly corresponds to TRBD1 (6 bases). Trimming cost V 1 base and J 5 bases, with 14 bases left between them. The length of the CDR3 is 16 residues. CDR1 is MDHEN and CDR2 is SYDVKM in the germline V gene. The DNA of the CDR3 is TGTGCCAGCAGTTTATTGGTCGGGGGCGGGAATGAAAAACTGTTTTTT. As protein: CASSLLVGGGNEKLFF.